This entry lists 14 T cell receptor beta chains sequenced from one sample in a study of breast tumors, draining lymph nodes, adjacent tissues. Each CDR3 protein gets one entry after TCRdb re-called the multiplex PCR reads with MiXCR. The sample shows around 130,000 distinct CDR3 sequences, 21% of them seen only once. Breast cancer patients provided tissue from their axillary draining lymph nodes. Sequenced sample: axillary lymph node tissue. The receptor set was obtained from a female donor with breast cancer. Some clones in this sample may be carry-over from other donors' samples.

CDR3 DNA: TGTGCCAGCAGCCAAGATACGAGACAGGGGGCCGGTTTGTGGGGCTACACCTTC. It is translated as CASSQDTRQGAGLWGYTF. The chain couples TRBV14 to TRBJ1-2; the match to TRBD1 covers 10 bases. CDR3 length: 18 residues. Germline CDR1 and CDR2: SGHDN and FVKESK. The V gene end was trimmed by 0 bases and the J gene end by 8 bases; junction bases not matched to a gene: 15.

The sample holds many counts of this clonotype. The chain joins TRBV24-1 to TRBJ1-2, with 8 bases identical to TRBD1. The CDR3 extends over 15 amino acids. The trim removed 1 base at V and 3 bases at J, leaving 3 bases unmatched. Germline V gene data show CDR1 as KGHDR and CDR2 as SFDVKD. The CDR3 loop is CATSDFPTGDYGYTF. The CDR3 DNA follows: TGTGCCACCAGTGATTTTCCGACAGGGGACTATGGCTACACCTTC.

Worth noting for this clonotype: A clone one base away is much larger, so this may be a read error. This rearrangement joins TRBV10-3 to TRBJ1-6; weak D call: TRBD1 (5 bases). The CDR3 spans 14 residues. In germline, CDR1 is ENHRY, CDR2 SYGVKD. CDR3 in amino acids: CAVSETVGNSPLHF. The CDR3 DNA follows: TGTGCCGTCAGTGAGACAGTAGGGAATTCACCCCTCCACTTT.

This chain connects TRBV20-1 to TRBJ2-5, with D uncertain. Looked up from germline, CDR1 is DFQATT and CDR2 is SNEGSKA (reference sequence). V was pared by 7 bases and J by 5 bases, with 20 bases between. The CDR3 runs 14 residues. In DNA form, the CDR3 reads TGCAGTGTCACTATGTGGCCAAAGGAGGAGACCCAGTACTTC. Its translation: CSVTMWPKEETQYF.

This clonotype was seen a few times. V gene TRBV11-3 combines with J gene TRBJ2-3; 8 nucleotides agree with TRBD2. V was pared by 2 bases and J by 4 bases, with 5 bases of the junction left unmatched. Per the germline V gene, CDR1 is SGHNT and CDR2 is YENEEA. The CDR3 covers 15 residues. The CDR3 nucleotides read TGTGCCAGCAGCTTAAGAGCGGGAGACTCAGATACGCAGTATTTT. Its protein product is CASSLRAGDSDTQYF.

This clonotype came up many times. The chain employs TRBV5-1 and TRBJ2-7; possibly TRBD1 for D (5 bases). With 0 bases removed from V and 4 bases from J, the gap between germline ends came to 11 bases. Germline V gene data show CDR1 as SGHRS and CDR2 as YFSETQ. This CDR3 spans 14 amino acids. CDR3 bases: TGCGCCAGCAGCTTGGTGGTAGGGGATTACGAGCAGTACTTC. Amino acids: CASSLVVGDYEQYF.

This clonotype was seen ten or more times. The rearrangement joins TRBV2 to TRBJ2-7, with D possibly being TRBD1 (6 bases). Trimming left V 6 bases short and J 1 base short, with 13 bases between. The germline gives CDR1 SNHLY, CDR2 FYNNEI. The CDR3 has 14 amino acids. CDR3 loop: CASRVGTQSYEQYF. The CDR3 DNA reads TGTGCCAGCAGGGTGGGGACACAGTCCTACGAGCAGTACTTC. Drawing the rest from reference TRBV2 and TRBJ2-7, the complete variable domain is EPEVTQTPSHQVTQMGQEVILRCVPISNHLYFYWYRQILGQKVEFLVSFYNNEISEKSEIFDDQFSVERPDGSNFTLKIRSTKLEDSAMYFCASRVGTQSYEQYFGPGTRLTVT.

This clonotype was seen many times. The J gene is TRBJ2-1, the V gene TRBV7-2, with D unclear. CDR3 length: 14 residues. Looked up from germline, CDR1 is SGHTA and CDR2 is FQGNSA. V lost 2 bases to trimming and J lost 10 bases, with 15 bases between them. CDR3 DNA sequence: TGTGCCAGCAGCTTAACCCGTTCGGTGGACGAGCAGTTCTTC. Translation gives CASSLTRSVDEQFF.

As concerns this clonotype: A much larger clone lies one base from this, so it may be a read error. CDR3 nucleotide sequence: TGTACCAGCACAATACTAGCAGCCGACCAAGAGACCCAGTACTTC. Amino acids: CTSTILAADQETQYF. V and J are TRBV2 and TRBJ2-5, with D possibly TRBD2 on 6 matching bases. The CDR3 is 15 amino acids. CDR1 and CDR2 (germline): SNHLY, FYNNEI.

This chain uses TRBV20-1 with TRBJ1-1; D gene ambiguous. The germline CDR1 and CDR2 sequences are DFQATT and SNEGSKA (reference sequence). The germline V and J ends were trimmed by 6 bases and 1 base, with 9 bases remaining between them. The CDR3 runs 12 residues. The CDR3, as DNA: TGCAGTGCCCTGTTAGAGAACACTGAAGCTTTCTTT. Its translation is CSALLENTEAFF.

This clonotype was observed at least ten times. V is TRBV14 and J is TRBJ2-1, with D hard to call. V dropped 3 bases and J dropped 5 bases, with 5 bases sitting between them. Germline assignment: CDR1 SGHDN and CDR2 FVKESK. The CDR3 is 12 residues long. The CDR3, as DNA: TGTGCCAGCAGCCACCAACACAATGAGCAGTTCTTC. Its translation: CASSHQHNEQFF.

This clonotype was recorded many times. As DNA, the CDR3 is TGTGCCAGCAGCCAAGGGGGTCCCTATGGCTACACCTTC. It yields the protein CASSQGGPYGYTF. The rearrangement uses TRBV3-1 and TRBJ1-2; D unresolved. The CDR3 is 13 residues long. Trimming took off 1 base at V and 4 bases at J, with 7 bases between the two ends. Germline V gene lookup returns CDR1 LGHDT and CDR2 YNNKEL (reference sequence).

Worth noting for this clonotype: One end of the junction is discordant with germline, which a read error may explain. The chain has TRBV7-9 and TRBJ2-6; TRBD1 aligns across 7 bases. The CDR3 loop spans 15 amino acids. The germline gives CDR1 SEHNR, CDR2 FQNEAQ (reference sequence). This chain's CDR3 is CASGLDRAGANALTF. Written as DNA, the CDR3 is TGTGCCAGCGGCTTAGACAGGGCTGGGGCCAACGCCCTGACTTTC.

This clonotype was detected many times. V and J are TRBV20-1 and TRBJ2-3; TRBD1 might be the D (6 bases). This CDR3 comprises 16 residues. Germline V gene data show CDR1 as DFQATT and CDR2 as SNEGSKA (reference sequence). Trimming cost V 1 base and J 0 bases, with 14 bases left between them. CDR3 loop: CSARGDNRESTDTQYF. The CDR3 DNA reads TGCAGTGCTAGAGGGGATAACAGGGAAAGCACAGATACGCAGTATTTT.